This T cell receptor (beta chain) was sequenced in a study of blood T cell repertoires in COVID-19. Produced via immunoSEQ multiplex PCR; TCRdb's table is partial and in-frame only. The top ten hold less than 3.5% of the sample, which has approximately 110,000 clones, about 88% seen once. This clone is a singleton in its sample. The sequence came from a middle-aged man with acute or convalescent COVID-19. The sequenced sample was peripheral blood.

The CDR3 coding sequence is TGTGCCAGCAGCGTAGGGGTAGCAGGGGTGAACACTGAAGCTTTCTTT. Its protein is CASSVGVAGVNTEAFF. The chain links TRBV9 to TRBJ1-1; a possible D gene is TRBD1 (6 bases). The CDR3 extends over 16 amino acids. With 0 bases removed from V and 0 bases from J, the gap between germline ends came to 12 bases. CDR1 is SGDLS and CDR2 is YYNGEE in the germline V gene.